A selection of T cell receptor beta chains follows, all from one sample in a study of cytomegalovirus exposure and HLA in healthy donors. The data were produced by immunoSEQ multiplex PCR, yet TCRdb's version contains in-frame clones alone and is incomplete. The top ten clones hold over 1.1% of a sample with about 190,000 clones, around 86% of them seen once. Specimen: PBMCs. All receptors come from a woman under 30 in good health and CMV-seronegative. Each CDR3 is given with its conserved first and last residue. The D gene is left open where the match is weak. Some rows mark clone size as missing; the rest say once, few, many or name a class of expanded clone.

abundance: NA; d_gene: NA; j_gene: TRBJ2-5; v_gene: TRBV6-6; CDR3nt: TGTGCCAGCAGCTATGACAGGTTCCAAGAGACCCAGTACTTC; CDR3aa: CASSYDRFQETQYF
abundance: NA; d_gene: NA; j_gene: TRBJ2-3; v_gene: TRBV29-1; CDR3nt: TGCAGCGGGGGGACCCAGGGGGATACGCAGTATTTT; CDR3aa: CSGGTQGDTQYF
abundance: NA; d_gene: TRBD2; j_gene: TRBJ2-1; v_gene: TRBV7-9; CDR3nt: TGTGCCAGCAGTCGTGGGACTAGCGACTACAATGAGCAGTTCTTC; CDR3aa: CASSRGTSDYNEQFF
abundance: few; d_gene: NA; j_gene: TRBJ2-7; v_gene: TRBV5-6; CDR3nt: TGTGCCAGCAGGGACAGTACCTCCTACGAGCAGTACTTC; CDR3aa: CASRDSTSYEQYF
abundance: NA; d_gene: NA; j_gene: TRBJ1-2; v_gene: TRBV16; CDR3nt: TGTGCCAGCAGCCACTCGGACAGCTTCTATGGCTACACCTTC; CDR3aa: CASSHSDSFYGYTF
abundance: NA; d_gene: NA; j_gene: TRBJ1-5; v_gene: TRBV7-8; CDR3nt: TGTGCCAGCAGCTTATTTGAGGGCCCGAACGATCGGCCCCAGCATTTT; CDR3aa: CASSLFEGPNDRPQHF
abundance: NA; d_gene: TRBD1; j_gene: TRBJ1-2; v_gene: TRBV7-9; CDR3nt: TGTGCCAGCAGCCTCGCAGGGGGCGGGGGCTATGGCTACACCTTC; CDR3aa: CASSLAGGGGYGYTF
abundance: NA; d_gene: NA; j_gene: TRBJ1-2; v_gene: TRBV11-2; CDR3nt: TGTGCCAGCAGCTTAGGAACAGCTATCTATGGCTACACCTTC; CDR3aa: CASSLGTAIYGYTF
abundance: NA; d_gene: TRBD1; j_gene: TRBJ2-1; v_gene: TRBV10-1; CDR3nt: TGCGCCAGCGGGCGGGACAGGGGTTTCTATGAGCAGTTCTTC; CDR3aa: CASGRDRGFYEQFF
abundance: NA; d_gene: TRBD2; j_gene: TRBJ2-1; v_gene: TRBV5-1; CDR3nt: TGCGCCAGCAGTACTAGCGGGACCCTAGGGGGGGAGTTCTTC; CDR3aa: CASSTSGTLGGEFF
abundance: NA; d_gene: TRBD1; j_gene: TRBJ1-1; v_gene: TRBV28; CDR3nt: TGTGCCAGCAGTTCTAAATCAGGGGGCCTGAACACTGAAGCTTTCTTT; CDR3aa: CASSSKSGGLNTEAFF
abundance: NA; d_gene: TRBD1; j_gene: TRBJ1-1; v_gene: TRBV5-1; CDR3nt: TGCGCCAGCAGCCCCCCAGGGGGTTGGACTGAAGCTTTCTTT; CDR3aa: CASSPPGGWTEAFF
abundance: NA; d_gene: TRBD1; j_gene: TRBJ2-5; v_gene: TRBV30; CDR3nt: TGTGCCTGGAGTGTACTCATGACAGGGGGCGGAGAGACCCAGTACTTC; CDR3aa: CAWSVLMTGGGETQYF
abundance: NA; d_gene: NA; j_gene: TRBJ2-3; v_gene: TRBV29-1; CDR3nt: TGCAGCGTCGCCAGGACGGGAGGCACAGATACGCAGTATTTT; CDR3aa: CSVARTGGTDTQYF